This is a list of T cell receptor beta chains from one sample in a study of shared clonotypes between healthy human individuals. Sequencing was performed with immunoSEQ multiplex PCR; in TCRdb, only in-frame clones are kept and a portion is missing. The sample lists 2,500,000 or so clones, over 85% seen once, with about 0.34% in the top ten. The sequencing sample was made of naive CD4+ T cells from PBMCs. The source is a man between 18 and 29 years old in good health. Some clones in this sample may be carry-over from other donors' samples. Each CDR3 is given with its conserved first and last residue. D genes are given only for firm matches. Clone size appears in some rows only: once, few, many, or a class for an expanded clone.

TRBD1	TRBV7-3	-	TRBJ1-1	TGTGCCAGCAGCCCAGACAGGGGGCAGGAAGCTTTCTTT	CASSPDRGQEAFF
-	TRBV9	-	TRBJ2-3	TGTGCCAGCACCCCATGGGGCGGGGCCCGCACAGATACGCAGTATTTT	CASTPWGGARTDTQYF
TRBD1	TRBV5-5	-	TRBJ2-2	TGTGCCAGCAGTACGGACAGGGCCAACACCGGGGAGCTGTTTTTT	CASSTDRANTGELFF
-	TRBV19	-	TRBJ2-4	TGTGCCAGTAGTATATCGGGACCGGACCCAAACATTCAGTACTTC	CASSISGPDPNIQYF
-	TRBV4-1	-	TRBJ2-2	TGCGCCAGCAGCCACCCCCTTCTGGGGGTACCGAACACCGGGGAGCTGTTTTTT	CASSHPLLGVPNTGELFF
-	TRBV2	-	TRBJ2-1	TGTGCCAGCAGTGAGGAGGGGTCCTACAATGAGCAGTTCTTC	CASSEEGSYNEQFF
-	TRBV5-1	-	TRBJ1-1	TGCGCCAGCAGCTTATTCGGTTTGAACACTGAAGCTTTCTTT	CASSLFGLNTEAFF
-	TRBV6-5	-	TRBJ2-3	TGTGCCAGCAGTCCGGAGGAGGGTCGAAAAGATACGCAGTATTTT	CASSPEEGRKDTQYF
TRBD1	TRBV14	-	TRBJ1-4	TGTGCCAGCAGCCAATTGACAGGGATCGTCGGTGAAAAACTGTTTTTT	CASSQLTGIVGEKLFF
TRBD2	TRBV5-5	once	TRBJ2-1	TGTGCCAGCAGCTTGGCCCCGGCTAGCGGTCCTTACAATGAGCAGTTCTTC	CASSLAPASGPYNEQFF
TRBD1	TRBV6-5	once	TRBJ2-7	TGTGCCAGCAGTTACAGGACAGGGGCTCTCTACGAGCAGTACTTC	CASSYRTGALYEQYF
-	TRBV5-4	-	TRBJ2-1	TGTGCCAGCAGCTTGGATGGGTTCTACAATGAGCAGTTCTTC	CASSLDGFYNEQFF
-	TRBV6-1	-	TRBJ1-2	TGTGCCAGCAGAAGGACAGCGGGCCCCGAGGGGGGCTACACCTTC	CASRRTAGPEGGYTF
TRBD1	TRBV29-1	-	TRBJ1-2	TGCAGCGCAGCGACGACAGGGGGCTTAGGCTACACCTTC	CSAATTGGLGYTF
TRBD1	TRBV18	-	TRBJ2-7	TGTGCCAGCTCACCAATTTCCGGGACAGGGTCCGAGCAGTACTTC	CASSPISGTGSEQYF
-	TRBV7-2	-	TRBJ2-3	TGTGCCAGCAGCCAAGGGGGGTCAGATACGCAGTATTTT	CASSQGGSDTQYF
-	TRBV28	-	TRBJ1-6	TGTGCCAGCAGTTTAGAACCAAGGGGGTCACCCCTCCACTTT	CASSLEPRGSPLHF
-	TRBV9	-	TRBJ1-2	TGTGCCAGCAGCGTAGGTGGCCGCAGCTATGGCTACACCTTC	CASSVGGRSYGYTF
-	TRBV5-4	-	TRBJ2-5	TGTGCCAGCAGCTCCTCGACTAGAGAGGAGACCCAGTACTTC	CASSSSTREETQYF
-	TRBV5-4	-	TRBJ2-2	TGTGCCAGCAGCTTGGCCCTAGGGGACTTCGCATTAACCGGGGAGCTGTTTTTT	CASSLALGDFALTGELFF
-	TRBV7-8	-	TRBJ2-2	TGTGCCAGCAGCTTATCCCCAGGATTGACCGGGGAGCTGTTTTTT	CASSLSPGLTGELFF
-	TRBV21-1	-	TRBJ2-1	-	CASFGPGAQTYNEQFF
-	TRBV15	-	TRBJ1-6	TGTGCCACCAGCAGATTGGAGGGGTGGAGAGGATCACCCCTCCACTTT	CATSRLEGWRGSPLHF
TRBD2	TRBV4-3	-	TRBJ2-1	TGCGCCAGCAGCTACACCGGGACTAGCGATGAGCAGTTCTTC	CASSYTGTSDEQFF
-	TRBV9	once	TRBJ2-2	TGTGCCAGCAGCGTTTTCGGGGCCTCGAACACCGGGGAGCTGTTTTTT	CASSVFGASNTGELFF
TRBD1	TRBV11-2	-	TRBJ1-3	TGTGCCAGCAGCTTATTTTTAGGACAGGGATACGACTCTGGAAACACCATATATTTT	CASSLFLGQGYDSGNTIYF
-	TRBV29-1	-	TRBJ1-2	TGCAGCGTTGAATCCCGTACAGACTATGGCTACACCTTC	CSVESRTDYGYTF
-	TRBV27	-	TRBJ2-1	TGTGCCAGCACTCGTTTCTCTGACGGGCATGAGCAGTTCTTC	CASTRFSDGHEQFF
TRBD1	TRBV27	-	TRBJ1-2	TGTGCCAGCAGAGGAATACAGGGGGCCGATGGCTACACCTTC	CASRGIQGADGYTF
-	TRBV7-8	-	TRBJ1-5	TGTGCCAGCAGCTCAGACGGGTCTTATCAGCCCCAGCATTTT	CASSSDGSYQPQHF
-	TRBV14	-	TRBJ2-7	TGTGCCAGCAGCCAGACGGGCAGGGCCTCCTACGAGCAGTACTTC	CASSQTGRASYEQYF
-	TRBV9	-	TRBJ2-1	TGTGCCAGCAGCGTAGATCCGACCCATGAGCAGTTCTTC	CASSVDPTHEQFF
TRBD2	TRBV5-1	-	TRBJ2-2	TGCGCCAGCAGCCCACCGACTAGCGGGCTTAGGGAGCTGTTTTTT	CASSPPTSGLRELFF
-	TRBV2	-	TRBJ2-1	TGTGCCAGTTTAGCGGCGGGCAACTCCTACAATGAGCAGTTCTTC	CASLAAGNSYNEQFF
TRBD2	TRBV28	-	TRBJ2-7	TGTGCCAGCAGCCCCCGGACTAGCGGCACCTACGAGCAGTACTTC	CASSPRTSGTYEQYF
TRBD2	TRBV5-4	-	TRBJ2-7	TGTGCCAGCAGCTTGAAATCTAGCGGGATGTCCTACGAGCAGTACTTC	CASSLKSSGMSYEQYF
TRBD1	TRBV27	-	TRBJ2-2	TGTGCCAGCAGTCGTACAGGGGGGTGGAACACCGGGGAGCTGTTTTTT	CASSRTGGWNTGELFF
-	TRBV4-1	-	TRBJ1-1	TGCGCCAGCAGCCCGGATTACGGCCGCCTGAACACTGAAGCTTTCTTT	CASSPDYGRLNTEAFF
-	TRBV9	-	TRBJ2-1	TGTGCCAGCAGCGTAGAGGGACCGGGTCGCTACAATGAGCAGTTCTTC	CASSVEGPGRYNEQFF
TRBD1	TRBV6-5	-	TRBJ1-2	TGTGTCAGCAGTCGCGGACAGGAGAACTATGGCTACACCTTC	CVSSRGQENYGYTF
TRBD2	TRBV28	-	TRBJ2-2	TGTGCCAGCCGACTAGCGGGAGCAGCCGGGGAGCTGTTTTTT	CASRLAGAAGELFF
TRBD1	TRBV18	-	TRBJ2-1	TGTGCCAGCTCACCACAGGGGGCGTTTTTTCTTGAGCAGTTCTTC	CASSPQGAFFLEQFF
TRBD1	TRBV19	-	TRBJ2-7	TGTGCCAGTAGTATCGCAGGGGGACCCTACGAGCAGTACTTC	CASSIAGGPYEQYF
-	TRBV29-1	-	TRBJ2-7	TGCAGCGTTGACCAGGGGACCGCCTACGAGCAGTACTTC	CSVDQGTAYEQYF
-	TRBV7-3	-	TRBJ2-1	TGTGCCAGCAGCTTAGCGGGACCCTACAATGAGCAGTTCTTC	CASSLAGPYNEQFF
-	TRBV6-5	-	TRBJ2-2	TGTGCCAGCAGCTTCCTTTACACCGGGGAGCTGTTTTTT	CASSFLYTGELFF
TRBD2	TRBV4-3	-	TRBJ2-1	TGCGCCAGCAGCCAAGTTCTAGCGGGAGCTAACAATGAGCAGTTCTTC	CASSQVLAGANNEQFF
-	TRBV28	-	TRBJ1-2	TGTGCCAGCAGCACAACGACTGGCTACACCTTC	CASSTTTGYTF
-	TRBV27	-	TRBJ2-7	TGTGCCAGCAGTTTATCGTTTCGCCGGGCCTCCTACGAGCAGTACTTC	CASSLSFRRASYEQYF
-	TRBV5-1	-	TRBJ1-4	TGCGCCAGCAGCTTGGGAACCCAATGGAGGACGGAGAACAATGAAAAACTGTTTTTT	CASSLGTQWRTENNEKLFF